These 25 T cell receptor beta chains were sequenced from one sample in a study of radiation and T cells in renal cell carcinoma. This table comes from immunoSEQ multiplex PCR, and its TCRdb copy is limited to in-frame clones, with some not included. The sample records some 75,000 clones, 82% being singletons. The sample's time point: blood 2 weeks post-SBRT. The treatment was: 15 Gy SBRT to primary tumor, nephrectomy 4 weeks later. This sample comprised blood, obtained from a patient whose treatment included radiotherapy and nephrectomy. These receptors all stem from a man between 60 and 70 years old with renal cell carcinoma.

The chain employs TRBV11-3 and TRBJ2-2; 7 bases line up with TRBD1. This CDR3 spans 14 amino acids. V dropped 4 bases and J dropped 5; count of bases not matched to a gene: 4. Germline V gene lookup returns CDR1 SGHNT and CDR2 YENEEA. The CDR3: CASSSGGVTGELFF. Here the CDR3 DNA reads TGTGCCAGCAGCTCAGGGGGTGTGACCGGGGAGCTGTTTTTT.

The chain has TRBV7-2 and TRBJ2-5; D unclear. CDR1 and CDR2 (germline): SGHTA, FQGNSA. This CDR3 contains 12 residues. Trimming took 5 bases from V and 2 from J, leaving 6 bases between them. The CDR3 loop reads CASSPPQETQYF. In DNA form, the CDR3 reads TGTGCCAGCAGCCCCCCTCAAGAGACCCAGTACTTC.

This clone has only a few counts. The chain uses TRBV27 and TRBJ1-2; 8 nucleotides align to TRBD1. The CDR3 runs 14 residues. V shed 6 bases and J 4 bases; nucleotides not matched to a gene: 7. CDR1 MNHEY and CDR2 SMNVEV come from the germline V gene (reference sequence). CDR3 sequence (DNA): TGTGCCAGCAGACCGACAGGGGAGGCCTATGGCTACACCTTC. Amino acids: CASRPTGEAYGYTF.

This chain links TRBV6-5 with TRBJ2-7; the D is unclear. Per the germline V gene, CDR1 is MNHEY and CDR2 is SVGAGI. The CDR3 totals 13 residues. The germline V and J ends were trimmed by 2 bases and 2 bases, with 7 bases remaining between them. CDR3 protein: CASSYTDAYEQYF. CDR3 nucleotide sequence: TGTGCCAGCAGTTACACGGATGCCTACGAGCAGTACTTC.

The rearrangement uses TRBV6-5 and TRBJ1-2, with D tentatively TRBD1 (5 bases). V dropped 0 bases and J dropped 6 bases, with 11 bases sitting between them. The CDR3 is made up of 14 amino acids. Germline V lookup: CDR1 MNHEY, CDR2 SVGAGI. The CDR3 reads CASSYSPGRNGYTF. The DNA for the CDR3 is TGTGCCAGCAGTTACTCGCCAGGGCGGAATGGCTACACCTTC.

This clone was recorded once. The J gene is TRBJ2-7, the V gene TRBV7-6; D gene uncertain. The CDR3 consists of 15 residues. Germline CDR1 is SGHVS and CDR2 is FNYEAQ. The germline V and J ends were trimmed by 1 base and 0 bases, with 10 bases remaining between them. CDR3 bases: TGTGCCAGCAGCTTAGAGGCAGCCAGCTCCTACGAGCAGTACTTC. It is translated as CASSLEAASSYEQYF.

This rearrangement joins TRBV5-4 to TRBJ2-7, with 9 bases lining up with TRBD2. The CDR3 contains 17 residues. After removal of 4 bases from V and 3 bases from J, the junction contained 14 bases not matched to a gene. Germline CDR1 SGHNT, CDR2 YYREEE (reference sequence). CDR3: CASSPGAGGPSLYEQYF. The DNA for the CDR3 is TGTGCCAGCAGCCCCGGAGCGGGGGGCCCTTCCCTCTACGAGCAGTACTTC.

The chain links TRBV6-5 to TRBJ2-3, with D unclear. This CDR3 has 13 residues. CDR1 and CDR2 (germline): MNHEY, SVGAGI. The ends were cut back, 0 bases at V and 6 bases at J, with 7 bases in the middle. The CDR3 DNA reads TGTGCCAGCAGTTACTCGAGACCGGATACGCAGTATTTT. Its translation: CASSYSRPDTQYF.

The rearrangement links TRBV10-3 to TRBJ2-7; 11 bases fit TRBD2. Per the germline V gene, CDR1 is ENHRY and CDR2 is SYGVKD. This CDR3 is 14 amino acids long. Trimming removed 5 bases from V and 4 bases from J; junction bases left unmatched: 4. CDR3 residues: CAISSLAGGYEQYF. CDR3 DNA: TGTGCCATCAGTTCTTTAGCGGGAGGGTACGAGCAGTACTTC.

About this clone: An end of the junction differs from the germline gene, which may be a read error. The chain recombines TRBV28 with TRBJ1-2; D unclear. CDR3 length: 13 residues. Germline CDR1 reads MDHEN; CDR2 reads SYDVKM. CDR3 amino acids: CASSRGSPNQRGF. CDR3 bases: TGTGCCAGCAGTCGCGGGTCTCCTAACCAAAGAGGCTTC.

The chain has TRBV30 and TRBJ2-1; TRBD1 is a possible D gene (5 bases). CDR1 is GTSNPN, CDR2 SVGIG, per germline (reference sequence). This CDR3 is built from 17 residues. Between the trimmed V and J ends, which lost 2 bases and 5 bases, there was a span of 22 bases. The CDR3 bases are TGTGCCTGGAGTTATTCGTCCAGGGTGGTGGGGCACAATGAGCAGTTCTTC. This gives the protein CAWSYSSRVVGHNEQFF.

The J gene is TRBJ1-5, the V gene TRBV28; D is perhaps TRBD1 (5 bases). The CDR3 has 15 residues. V was shortened by 3 bases and J by 3 bases, with 12 bases between the two germline ends. Germline assignment: CDR1 MDHEN and CDR2 SYDVKM. CDR3 loop: CASSFTGLDNQPQHF. The CDR3 DNA is TGTGCCAGCAGTTTCACGGGACTGGACAATCAGCCCCAGCATTTT.

The chain carries TRBV2 and TRBJ1-2, with D unclear. V was trimmed by 4 bases and J by 0 bases, leaving 9 bases between them. The CDR3 runs to 14 residues. Germline-derived CDR1 and CDR2 are SNHLY and FYNNEI. The CDR3: CASSGAPSNYGYTF. In DNA form, the CDR3 reads TGTGCCAGCAGTGGGGCGCCATCTAACTATGGCTACACCTTC.

This chain uses TRBV27 with TRBJ2-7; tentative D call: TRBD2 (6 bases). V was shortened by 5 bases and J by 0 bases, with 11 bases between the two germline ends. CDR3 size: 14 residues. Germline V lookup: CDR1 MNHEY, CDR2 SMNVEV (reference sequence). In nucleotides, the CDR3 is TGTGCCAGCAGTCATGCGGGGTCCTCCTACGAGCAGTACTTC. Its translation is CASSHAGSSYEQYF.

This clone was seen a few times. The chain uses TRBV5-1 and TRBJ2-7, with TRBD2 matching 7 bases. Germline V lookup: CDR1 SGHRS, CDR2 YFSETQ. The CDR3 extends over 14 amino acids. With 4 bases clipped from V and 3 bases from J, the junction kept 7 bases outside the gene matches. The CDR3 region is CASSLSGGDYEQYF. The DNA of the CDR3 is TGCGCCAGCAGCCTATCTGGGGGGGACTACGAGCAGTACTTC.

The V and J genes are TRBV27 and TRBJ1-2; 8 bases align to TRBD1. This CDR3 contains 14 residues. Germline V gene lookup returns CDR1 MNHEY and CDR2 SMNVEV (reference sequence). Losses at the gene ends were 5 bases for V and 3 bases for J; bases not matched to a gene: 5. CDR3 in amino acids: CASSLSGQDYGYTF. The CDR3 nucleotides are TGTGCCAGCAGTCTCTCGGGACAGGACTATGGCTACACCTTC.

The chain recombines TRBV15 with TRBJ2-1; no firm D call. V was clipped by 0 bases and J by 5 bases, with 5 bases between them. The CDR3 consists of 13 residues. Germline lookup yields CDR1 LNHNV and CDR2 YYDKDF (reference sequence). The CDR3, as DNA: TGTGCCACCAGCAGAGACAGAAACAATGAGCAGTTCTTC. It is translated as CATSRDRNNEQFF.

The chain combines TRBV6-5 with TRBJ2-1; D is undetermined. The CDR3 spans 11 residues. Germline-derived CDR1 and CDR2 are MNHEY and SVGAGI. The V and J ends lost 0 bases and 14 bases respectively, with 8 bases between them. CDR3 in DNA: TGTGCCAGCAGTTACTCGACGAGAGAGTTCTTC. It translates to CASSYSTREFF.

The rearrangement joins TRBV6-1 to TRBJ2-7; weak D call: TRBD1 (5 bases). CDR1 is MNHNS and CDR2 is SASEGT in the germline V gene. The length of the CDR3 is 14 residues. The germline V and J ends were trimmed by 5 bases and 4 bases, with 15 bases remaining between them. This chain's CDR3 is CASSPQQDTYEQYF. The CDR3 coding sequence is TGTGCCAGCAGTCCCCAACAGGATACTTACGAGCAGTACTTC.

The rearrangement joins TRBV28 to TRBJ2-1; no reliable D call. Per germline, CDR1 MDHEN and CDR2 SYDVKM. V lost 3 bases to trimming and J lost 5 bases, with 11 bases between them. The CDR3 spans 14 residues. CDR3 DNA sequence: TGTGCCAGCAGTTTTTGGAGCAAGGACAATGAGCAGTTCTTC. The encoded protein is CASSFWSKDNEQFF.

The V gene is TRBV11-2, the J gene TRBJ2-2; a weak D match, TRBD2 (5 bases). Germline assignment: CDR1 SGHAT and CDR2 FQNNGV. V was trimmed by 5 bases and J by 0 bases, leaving 10 bases between them. The CDR3 consists of 15 residues. CDR3: CASSLTGANTGELFF. CDR3 nucleotide sequence: TGTGCCAGCAGCCTAACCGGGGCGAACACCGGGGAGCTGTTTTTT.

This clone has a handful of counts. The chain combines TRBV7-9 with TRBJ2-7, with 12 positions matching TRBD1. V lost 4 bases and J lost 0; bases outside the gene matches: 13. The CDR3 is 19 amino acids. Germline CDR1 and CDR2: SEHNR and FQNEAQ (reference sequence). For the CDR3, the DNA is TGTGCCAGCAGCTCCCTCATAGGGACAGGGGGCGCGAGCTCCTACGAGCAGTACTTC. Translating gives CASSSLIGTGGASSYEQYF.

This chain connects TRBV27 to TRBJ2-5, with D hard to call. V was trimmed by 8 bases and J by 0 bases, leaving 4 bases between them. CDR3 size: 11 residues. Germline V gives CDR1 MNHEY, CDR2 SMNVEV (reference sequence). DNA for the CDR3: TGTGCCAGCGGTTACCAAGAGACCCAGTACTTC. Its protein is CASGYQETQYF.

V is TRBV7-7 and J is TRBJ2-7; 9 positions agree with TRBD1. Germline-derived CDR1 and CDR2 are SSHAT and FNYEAQ (reference sequence). The CDR3 extends over 14 amino acids. The V and J ends lost 4 bases and 5 bases, in that order; junction bases with no gene match: 6. As DNA, the CDR3 is TGTGCCAGCAGCTCGGGGGGACAGGGACACGAGCAGTACTTC. Translated, it gives CASSSGGQGHEQYF.

The V gene is TRBV4-1, the J gene TRBJ2-3, with TRBD2 matching 12 bases. Germline loops: CDR1 MGHRA, CDR2 YSYEKL. CDR3 size: 16 residues. V dropped 0 bases and J dropped 5; count of bases not matched to a gene: 3. The DNA of the CDR3 is TGCGCCAGCAGCCAAGACCGACTAGCGGGAGTAGATACGCAGTATTTT. Protein sequence: CASSQDRLAGVDTQYF.